This entry concerns a single T cell receptor beta chain. The antigen remains unidentified. This entry belongs to a study of shared clonotypes between healthy human individuals. Findings of the study overall: The rarefaction results pointed to incomplete sorted-subset sequencing despite large depth.

The table came from immunoSEQ multiplex PCR; TCRdb's copy has only in-frame clones and leaves some out. The sample consists of about 2 million clones, about 94% of them appearing once. Naive CD8 cells comprised CD45RO-negative, CCR7-positively selected cells, excluding terminally differentiated effector memory CD45RA+ cells. V was shortened by 7 bases and J by 2 bases, with 18 bases between the two germline ends. The V gene's germline CDR1 is SGHRS and CDR2 YFSETQ. The CDR3 covers 15 residues. Sequencing was carried out using naive CD8+ T cells sorted from blood. This clonotype originated in a man between 18 and 29 years old in good health. J is TRBJ2-5 and V is TRBV5-1, with a weak D call TRBD1 (6 bases). CDR3 nucleotides: TGCGCCAGCCGCTATCGGCTAGGGGGACAAGAGACCCAGTACTTC. Translated, it gives CASRYRLGGQETQYF.